The present TCR beta chain was sequenced within a study of blood T cells in healthy people across ages. Whole-study results and caveats: The study regarded diversity estimates from one million T cells as underestimates. Long-lived donors exceeded aged donors in naive CD4+ cells and diversity.

This clonotype was found a few times. Its antigen remains unidentified. J gave up 10 bases and V 6 bases, and 9 bases lay outside the gene matches. Germline assignment: CDR1 MNHEY and CDR2 SMNVEV (reference sequence). The CDR3 spans 13 residues. Through a sample-barcoded 5' primer and a J-beta primer mix, a second PCR was run for about 6 to 11 cycles. Via MiXCR, TCRdb re-called the 5' RACE reads, giving one row per CDR3 protein. The sample contains fewer than 1,000,000 distinct CDR3 sequences, roughly 46% of which appear only once. The receptor comes from an elderly man in good health. The chain recombines TRBV27 with TRBJ2-1, with 7 bases fitting TRBD2. Sequenced material: blood. This chain's CDR3 is CASSTGLVDEQFF. CDR3 bases: TGTGCCAGCAGCACCGGACTAGTTGACGAGCAGTTCTTC.